A selection of T cell receptor beta chains follows, all from one sample in a study of blood T cell repertoires in COVID-19. Sequencing used immunoSEQ multiplex PCR; TCRdb keeps in-frame clones, though not all of them. Of over 200,000 clones detected, approximately 80% appear once; the ten largest clones hold around 2%. The sample taken for sequencing was PBMCs or T cells enriched from blood (not recorded which). The origin of the receptors is a man aged 60-69 years who had recovered from COVID-19. CDR3s include the opening cysteine and the closing phenylalanine or tryptophan. The order of the fields is J gene, V gene, D gene, clone size, CDR3 protein, CDR3 DNA. D genes are given only for firm matches. A clone size is listed for some rows: how often the clone was seen (once, few, many), or a class if it is expanded.

J: TRBJ1-3
V: TRBV7-3
D: TRBD1
size: NA
CDR3: CASSSDRGNTIYF
DNA: TGTGCCAGCAGCTCGGACAGGGGGAACACCATATATTTT

J: TRBJ2-5
V: TRBV29-1
D: NA
size: NA
CDR3: CSVLRVRQETQYF
DNA: TGCAGCGTTCTTCGGGTTCGCCAAGAGACCCAGTACTTC

J: TRBJ1-4
V: TRBV12-5
D: TRBD1
size: NA
CDR3: CASGNDRVDEKLFF
DNA: TGTGCTAGTGGGAATGACAGGGTAGATGAAAAACTGTTTTTT

J: TRBJ1-2
V: TRBV28
D: NA
size: NA
CDR3: CASSEQGIGGYTF
DNA: TGTGCCAGCAGCGAACAGGGAATTGGGGGCTACACCTTC

J: TRBJ1-2
V: TRBV6-1
D: NA
size: NA
CDR3: CASSEAPRGRSGYTF
DNA: TGTGCCAGCAGTGAAGCGCCCCGGGGGAGGAGTGGCTACACCTTC

J: TRBJ1-4
V: TRBV6-4
D: TRBD1
size: NA
CDR3: CASSEYRGGKLFF
DNA: TGTGCCAGCAGTGAGTACAGGGGCGGAAAACTGTTTTTT

J: TRBJ2-7
V: TRBV6-2/TRBV6-3
D: TRBD2
size: NA
CDR3: CASSYRPSGAYEQYF
DNA: TGTGCCAGCAGTTACCGTCCTAGCGGGGCCTACGAGCAGTACTTC

J: TRBJ1-5
V: TRBV19
D: TRBD1
size: NA
CDR3: CASSSPDRGSNQPQHF
DNA: TGTGCCAGTAGTTCCCCCGACAGGGGAAGCAATCAGCCCCAGCATTTT

J: TRBJ2-7
V: TRBV4-3
D: TRBD1
size: NA
CDR3: CASSQDQDRVYEQYF
DNA: TGCGCCAGCAGCCAAGATCAGGACAGGGTCTACGAGCAGTACTTC

J: TRBJ1-3
V: TRBV19
D: NA
size: NA
CDR3: CASTYSPQASGNTIYF
DNA: TGTGCCAGTACCTACAGCCCGCAGGCCTCTGGAAACACCATATATTTT

J: TRBJ1-2
V: TRBV9
D: NA
size: NA
CDR3: CASSVDYGAGYGYTF
DNA: TGTGCCAGCAGCGTAGATTATGGGGCGGGATATGGCTACACCTTC

J: TRBJ2-7
V: TRBV5-1
D: TRBD1
size: NA
CDR3: CASSLSGQASEQYF
DNA: TGCGCCAGCAGCTTGTCTGGACAGGCCTCCGAGCAGTACTTC

J: TRBJ2-2
V: TRBV7-7
D: TRBD1
size: NA
CDR3: CASSVGTGFATGELFF
DNA: TGTGCTAGCAGCGTCGGGACAGGCTTCGCCACCGGGGAGCTGTTTTTT

J: TRBJ2-3
V: TRBV10-3
D: TRBD1
size: few
CDR3: CAISTGQGEADTQYF
DNA: TGTGCCATCAGTACGGGACAGGGTGAGGCAGATACGCAGTATTTT

J: TRBJ1-2
V: TRBV29-1
D: NA
size: few
CDR3: CSVVVLPGGYTF
DNA: TGCAGCGTTGTGGTCTTACCAGGGGGCTACACCTTC

J: TRBJ2-1
V: TRBV28
D: NA
size: NA
CDR3: CASSETGRALEQFF
DNA: TGTGCCAGCAGCGAGACAGGACGGGCTCTTGAGCAGTTCTTC

J: TRBJ2-7
V: TRBV5-6
D: NA
size: once
CDR3: CASSASGGFGEQYF
DNA: TGTGCCAGCAGCGCATCAGGGGGGTTCGGCGAGCAGTACTTC

J: TRBJ2-5
V: TRBV7-6
D: TRBD2
size: NA
CDR3: CASSLGGARLETQYF
DNA: TGTGCCAGCAGCCTCGGGGGGGCCCGTTTGGAGACCCAGTACTTC

J: TRBJ1-6
V: TRBV7-2
D: NA
size: NA
CDR3: CASSSGVTDYNSPLHF
DNA: TGTGCCAGCAGCTCAGGGGTTACGGACTATAATTCACCCCTCCACTTT

J: TRBJ2-2
V: TRBV4-3
D: TRBD1
size: NA
CDR3: CASSQETGGNTGELFF
DNA: TGCGCCAGCAGCCAAGAGACAGGGGGGAACACCGGGGAGCTGTTTTTT

J: TRBJ1-6
V: TRBV7-2
D: NA
size: NA
CDR3: CASSLALYNSPLHF
DNA: TGTGCCAGCAGCTTAGCCCTCTATAATTCACCCCTCCACTTT

J: TRBJ1-3
V: TRBV19
D: TRBD1
size: NA
CDR3: CASSGTAGNTIYF
DNA: TGTGCCAGTAGTGGGACAGCTGGAAACACCATATATTTT

J: TRBJ1-2
V: TRBV10-3
D: NA
size: NA
CDR3: CAISESGGYGYTF
DNA: TGTGCCATCAGTGAGTCAGGGGGTTATGGCTACACCTTC

J: TRBJ2-5
V: TRBV21-1
D: NA
size: NA
CDR3: CASSKDLPSSGGEETQYF
DNA: TGTGCCAGCAGCAAAGATCTTCCGAGTAGCGGGGGGGAAGAGACCCAGTACTTC

J: TRBJ1-1
V: TRBV15
D: TRBD1
size: NA
CDR3: CATSRAFWDRYPEAFF
DNA: TGTGCCACCAGCAGAGCATTTTGGGACAGGTATCCTGAAGCTTTCTTT

J: TRBJ2-6
V: TRBV6-5
D: TRBD1
size: NA
CDR3: CGSGQGGSGANVLTF
DNA: TGTGGCAGCGGACAGGGTGGTTCTGGGGCCAACGTCCTGACTTTC

J: TRBJ1-3
V: TRBV4-3
D: NA
size: NA
CDR3: CASSQTYRAGILTSGNTIYF
DNA: TGCGCCAGCAGCCAAACTTACAGGGCCGGCATTCTCACCTCTGGAAACACCATATATTTT

J: TRBJ1-4
V: TRBV12-5
D: NA
size: NA
CDR3: CASGLEGRAGEKLFF
DNA: TGTGCTAGTGGTTTGGAGGGGAGGGCGGGTGAAAAACTGTTTTTT

J: TRBJ1-2
V: TRBV4-2
D: NA
size: NA
CDR3: CASSQDRGTGQGYTF
DNA: TGTGCCAGCAGCCAAGATAGAGGTACAGGGCAGGGCTACACCTTC

J: TRBJ1-1
V: TRBV6-5
D: TRBD1
size: NA
CDR3: CASSYSRGGGITEAFF
DNA: TGTGCCAGCAGTTACTCCCGTGGAGGGGGCATCACTGAAGCTTTCTTT

J: TRBJ1-1
V: TRBV5-1
D: NA
size: NA
CDR3: CASTPGVDTEAFF
DNA: TGCGCCAGCACCCCGGGTGTGGACACTGAAGCTTTCTTT

J: TRBJ2-1
V: TRBV5-1
D: TRBD1
size: NA
CDR3: CASHRGQSGNEQFF
DNA: TGCGCCAGCCACAGGGGGCAGTCTGGCAATGAGCAGTTCTTC

J: TRBJ1-4
V: TRBV27
D: NA
size: NA
CDR3: CASSSQQGRGEKLFF
DNA: TGTGCCAGCAGTTCTCAACAGGGACGGGGTGAAAAACTGTTTTTT

J: TRBJ2-7
V: TRBV7-8
D: NA
size: NA
CDR3: CASSLGLPPYEQYF
DNA: TGTGCCAGCAGCTTAGGACTGCCCCCCTACGAGCAGTACTTC

J: TRBJ2-7
V: TRBV19
D: TRBD1
size: NA
CDR3: CASSLRQGHSYEQYF
DNA: TGTGCCAGTAGTCTGAGACAGGGTCACTCCTACGAGCAGTACTTC

J: TRBJ1-1
V: TRBV7-9
D: TRBD1
size: NA
CDR3: CASSFEGALNTEAFF
DNA: TGTGCCAGCAGCTTCGAGGGGGCACTGAACACTGAAGCTTTCTTT

J: TRBJ1-1
V: TRBV5-6
D: NA
size: NA
CDR3: CASSLGLFALNTEAFF
DNA: TGTGCCAGCAGCTTGGGTCTGTTCGCGTTGAACACTGAAGCTTTCTTT

J: TRBJ2-7
V: TRBV12-5
D: NA
size: NA
CDR3: CASGSPERTSLLTYEQYF
DNA: TGTGCTAGTGGTTCCCCGGAAAGGACAAGCTTATTGACCTACGAGCAGTACTTC

J: TRBJ1-6
V: TRBV5-1
D: TRBD1
size: NA
CDR3: CASSSTYGQGQGSPLHF
DNA: TGCGCCAGCAGCTCGACCTATGGACAGGGCCAAGGATCACCCCTCCACTTT

J: TRBJ1-2
V: TRBV9
D: TRBD1
size: NA
CDR3: CASSVQTGKDGGYTF
DNA: TGTGCCAGCAGCGTACAGACAGGGAAGGATGGTGGCTACACCTTC

J: TRBJ2-5
V: TRBV11-2
D: NA
size: NA
CDR3: CASSQLRTVQETQYF
DNA: TGTGCCAGCAGCCAACTCCGGACAGTCCAAGAGACCCAGTACTTC

J: TRBJ1-2
V: TRBV7-2
D: NA
size: NA
CDR3: CASSLHSGTLNYGYTF
DNA: TGTGCCAGCAGCTTACATAGTGGGACTCTTAACTATGGCTACACCTTC

J: TRBJ2-2
V: TRBV4-3
D: TRBD1
size: NA
CDR3: CASSQSWQGAGELFF
DNA: TGCGCCAGCAGCCAGAGCTGGCAGGGGGCCGGGGAGCTGTTTTTT

J: TRBJ2-2
V: TRBV9
D: NA
size: NA
CDR3: CASTRQGGNTGELFF
DNA: TGTGCCAGCACCAGACAGGGAGGGAACACCGGGGAGCTGTTTTTT

J: TRBJ1-3
V: TRBV27
D: NA
size: NA
CDR3: CASSLAGAGNTIYF
DNA: TGTGCCAGCAGTCTGGCGGGTGCTGGAAACACCATATATTTT

J: TRBJ1-1
V: TRBV3-1/TRBV3-2
D: NA
size: NA
CDR3: CASSQEAHQGEAFF
DNA: TGTGCCAGCAGCCAAGAGGCACACCAGGGTGAAGCTTTCTTT

J: TRBJ2-2
V: TRBV4-1
D: TRBD1
size: NA
CDR3: CASSQVLTGGVTGELFF
DNA: TGCGCCAGCAGCCAAGTCTTAACAGGGGGCGTCACCGGGGAGCTGTTTTTT

J: TRBJ1-2
V: TRBV10-3
D: TRBD1
size: few
CDR3: CAISDPAGGSNYGYTF
DNA: TGTGCCATCAGTGACCCAGCAGGGGGTTCTAACTATGGCTACACCTTC

J: TRBJ1-1
V: TRBV5-5
D: NA
size: NA
CDR3: CASSLAGGQWAETEAFF
DNA: TGTGCCAGCAGCTTGGCGGGGGGACAATGGGCTGAGACTGAAGCTTTCTTT

J: TRBJ1-4
V: TRBV5-1
D: NA
size: NA
CDR3: CASSLTATNEKLFF
DNA: TGCGCCAGCAGCTTGACAGCAACTAATGAAAAACTGTTTTTT

J: TRBJ2-7
V: TRBV19
D: NA
size: NA
CDR3: CASSMQQARYEQYF
DNA: TGTGCCAGTAGTATGCAACAGGCCCGCTACGAGCAGTACTTC

J: TRBJ1-5
V: TRBV19
D: NA
size: NA
CDR3: CASSRYNQPQHF
DNA: TGTGCCAGTAGTCGGTACAATCAGCCCCAGCATTTT

J: TRBJ2-5
V: TRBV5-1
D: NA
size: NA
CDR3: CASREGSGSFQETQYF
DNA: TGCGCCAGCAGGGAAGGGAGCGGTTCCTTCCAAGAGACCCAGTACTTC

J: TRBJ2-3
V: TRBV4-1
D: NA
size: NA
CDR3: CASSQEADSRSDTQYF
DNA: TGCGCCAGCAGCCAAGAGGCGGATTCCCGCTCGGATACGCAGTATTTT